A single sample is the source of the 15 T cell receptor beta chains below, sequenced in a study of blood T cell repertoires in COVID-19. Measured with immunoSEQ multiplex PCR; TCRdb has only the in-frame clones, and not every one. This sample has about 80,000 clones, with roughly three quarters found just once. The sample taken for sequencing was peripheral blood. The receptors stem from a man between 70 and 80 years old with active or convalescent COVID-19.

The rearrangement links TRBV10-3 to TRBJ2-1; perhaps TRBD2 as D (8 bases). CDR1 and CDR2 from the germline V gene are ENHRY and SYGVKD. The V gene lost 4 bases and the J gene lost 10 bases, with 23 bases spanning the gap. This CDR3 contains 16 residues. CDR3: CAISVAGKQGSPEQFF. The CDR3 bases are TGTGCCATCAGTGTAGCGGGGAAACAGGGGAGTCCAGAGCAGTTCTTC.

The chain joins TRBV7-9 to TRBJ2-5, with 9 bases identical to TRBD1. Unmatched junction bases numbered 4, after V lost 2 bases and J lost 3 bases. The CDR3 spans 15 residues. Germline assignment: CDR1 SEHNR and CDR2 FQNEAQ (reference sequence). CDR3 protein: CASSLSGQGKETQYF. The DNA of the CDR3 is TGTGCCAGCAGCTTATCCGGACAGGGGAAAGAGACCCAGTACTTC.

The chain carries TRBV5-6 and TRBJ2-3; D is perhaps TRBD2 (5 bases). The CDR3 sequence is 14 residues long. Trimming cost V 0 bases and J 0 bases, with 5 bases left between them. Germline V gene data show CDR1 as SGHDT and CDR2 as YYEEEE. This CDR3 reads CASSLGTSTDTQYF. The CDR3, as DNA: TGTGCCAGCAGCTTGGGGACTAGCACAGATACGCAGTATTTT.

The chain couples TRBV11-2 to TRBJ1-6, with D possibly being TRBD1 (5 bases). The V and J ends lost 0 bases and 2 bases respectively, with 11 bases between them. Germline assignment: CDR1 SGHAT and CDR2 FQNNGV. The CDR3 is 17 amino acids. The CDR3 spells CASSLDNRRTYNSPLHF. The CDR3 coding sequence is TGTGCCAGCAGCTTAGACAACAGGAGAACCTATAATTCACCCCTCCACTTT.

The J gene is TRBJ1-4, the V gene TRBV19; D unclear. The CDR3 sequence is 15 residues long. Trimming took 3 bases from V and 2 from J, leaving 10 bases between them. Per germline, CDR1 LNHDA and CDR2 SQIVND (reference sequence). The CDR3 loop reads CASSIPGRTNEKLFF. CDR3 in DNA: TGTGCCAGTAGTATCCCCGGCAGGACTAATGAAAAACTGTTTTTT.

The V call is TRBV5-1, the J call TRBJ1-5; a weak D match, TRBD1 (5 bases). CDR1 is SGHRS and CDR2 is YFSETQ in the germline V gene. This CDR3 is 17 amino acids long. Trimming stripped 0 bases from V and 2 bases from J, with 15 bases between. CDR3 DNA sequence: TGCGCCAGCAGCTTGGGCCTCGGGGGTTTGGGCAATCAGCCCCAGCATTTT. Protein product: CASSLGLGGLGNQPQHF.

This chain connects TRBV6-5 to TRBJ2-1, with TRBD1 matching 9 bases. The CDR3 spans 14 residues. Trimming cost V 6 bases and J 4 bases; bases outside gene matches: 4. CDR1 MNHEY and CDR2 SVGAGI come from the germline V gene. For the CDR3, the DNA is TGTGCCAGCAGGACGGGACAGGGATACAATGAGCAGTTCTTC. This gives the protein CASRTGQGYNEQFF.

This clone came up once. The V gene is TRBV24-1, the J gene TRBJ1-3; D not resolved. The CDR3 has 14 residues. Trimming took 2 bases from V and 3 from J, leaving 7 bases between them. Germline CDR1 and CDR2: KGHDR and SFDVKD. The CDR3 reads CATSDSVGGNTIYF. DNA of the CDR3: TGTGCCACCAGTGATTCAGTTGGTGGAAACACCATATATTTT.

The rearrangement uses TRBV9 and TRBJ1-1; tentative D call: TRBD1 (6 bases). CDR1 and CDR2 from the germline V gene are SGDLS and YYNGEE. The germline V and J ends were trimmed by 3 bases and 4 bases, with 16 bases remaining between them. This CDR3 comprises 15 residues. The CDR3 DNA sequence: TGTGCCAGCAGCGGGGGGGGCCTCCGAGGCACTGAAGCTTTCTTT. This sequence encodes CASSGGGLRGTEAFF. Filled out from reference TRBV9 and TRBJ1-1, the complete variable domain reads DSGVTQTPKHLITATGQRVTLRCSPRSGDLSVYWYQQSLDQGLQFLIQYYNGEERAKGNILERFSAQQFPDLHSELNLSSLELGDSALYFCASSGGGLRGTEAFFGQGTRLTVV.

V gene TRBV14 combines with J gene TRBJ2-5; 12 bases are shared with TRBD2. There are 15 residues in the CDR3. Germline CDR1 SGHDN, CDR2 FVKESK. V lost 2 bases to trimming and J lost 5 bases; unmatched junction nucleotides: 3. Written as DNA, the CDR3 is TGTGCCAGCAGCCAACGACTAGCGGGGGTTGAGACCCAGTACTTC. As protein: CASSQRLAGVETQYF.

The V call is TRBV28, the J call TRBJ1-2; the D is unclear. Per germline, CDR1 MDHEN and CDR2 SYDVKM. The V end lost 7 bases, the J end lost 3 bases, and 12 bases lay between the germline ends. CDR3 length equals 13 residues. The CDR3 sequence: CASTRNGDYGYTF. The CDR3 nucleotides are TGTGCCAGCACAAGGAACGGAGACTATGGCTACACCTTC.

V usage is TRBV11-3 and J usage is TRBJ2-3; 10 bases match TRBD2. Germline V gives CDR1 SGHNT, CDR2 YENEEA. CDR3 size: 16 residues. Trimming cost V 1 base and J 2 bases; bases outside gene matches: 3. CDR3 in DNA: TGTGCCAGCAGCTTAGGTACTAGCGGGGTCACAGATACGCAGTATTTT. It is translated as CASSLGTSGVTDTQYF. The full variable domain, completed using reference TRBV11-3 and TRBJ2-3, is EAGVVQSPRYKIIEKKQPVAFWCNPISGHNTLYWYLQNLGQGPELLIRYENEEAVDDSQLPKDRFSAERLKGVDSTLKIQPAELGDSAVYLCASSLGTSGVTDTQYFGPGTRLTVL.

This chain joins TRBV19 and TRBJ1-3, with 9 bases fitting TRBD1. This CDR3 comprises 16 residues. The V and J ends lost 6 bases and 3 bases, in that order; junction bases with no gene match: 9. In germline, CDR1 is LNHDA, CDR2 SQIVND (reference sequence). Written as DNA, the CDR3 is TGTGCCAGTAGCCCCACAGGGACAGGGCTTGGAAACACCATATATTTT. Amino acids: CASSPTGTGLGNTIYF.

J is TRBJ1-4 and V is TRBV5-1; D is ambiguous. Trimming cost V 1 base and J 4 bases, with 11 bases left between them. Germline CDR1 reads SGHRS; CDR2 reads YFSETQ. CDR3 length: 15 residues. The CDR3 DNA reads TGCGCCAGCAGCTTGCGAGGGCCATATAATGAAAAACTGTTTTTT. Its protein product is CASSLRGPYNEKLFF.

This clone was counted many times. V and J are TRBV2 and TRBJ1-1, with a tentative D call TRBD1 (5 bases). V was pared by 5 bases and J by 2 bases, with 9 bases between. The CDR3 consists of 13 residues. Per germline, CDR1 SNHLY and CDR2 FYNNEI. CDR3 loop: CASSPDSNTEAFF. The CDR3 bases are TGTGCCAGCAGTCCCGACAGTAACACTGAAGCTTTCTTT. Variable domain in full (rest from reference TRBV2 and TRBJ1-1): EPEVTQTPSHQVTQMGQEVILRCVPISNHLYFYWYRQILGQKVEFLVSFYNNEISEKSEIFDDQFSVERPDGSNFTLKIRSTKLEDSAMYFCASSPDSNTEAFFGQGTRLTVV.